Following are 8 T cell receptor beta chains from one sample sequenced in a study of OX40 agonist ivuxolimab in advanced cancers. The data were produced by immunoSEQ multiplex PCR, yet TCRdb's version contains in-frame clones alone and is incomplete. This table has roughly 70,000 clones, 75% to 90% appearing once. The material sequenced was CD4+ or CD8+ T cells sorted from blood, taken in a trial of the OX40 agonist ivuxolimab. The receptor source for this set is an adult with an advanced solid tumor such as melanoma, head and neck, liver or kidney cancer.

The gene calls are TRBV7-3 and TRBJ2-2; D unresolved. From germline, CDR1 is SGHTA and CDR2 FQGTGA. V lost 2 bases, J lost 1 base, and 5 bases lay in between. There are 14 residues in the CDR3. For the CDR3, the DNA is TGTGCCAGCAGCTTAGAGAGGAACACCGGGGAGCTGTTTTTT. As protein: CASSLERNTGELFF.

The J gene is TRBJ1-4, the V gene TRBV6-1; the match to TRBD1 covers 10 bases. Germline loops: CDR1 MNHNS, CDR2 SASEGT. The CDR3 contains 14 residues. Unmatched junction bases numbered 9, after V lost 6 bases and J lost 11 bases. The CDR3 reads CASSGTGEGEKLFF. CDR3 DNA sequence: TGTGCCAGCAGCGGGACAGGGGAAGGGGAGAAACTGTTTTTT.

CDR3 residues: CASSLAMGGHYGYTF. For the CDR3, the DNA is TGTGCCAGCAGCTTAGCGATGGGGGGGCACTATGGCTACACCTTC. The chain has TRBV7-8 and TRBJ1-2, with D perhaps TRBD1 (6 bases). The CDR3 extends over 15 amino acids. Trimming stripped 0 bases from V and 3 bases from J, with 11 bases between. The germline CDR1 and CDR2 sequences are SGHVS and FQNEAQ. Looking up the rest from reference TRBV7-8 and TRBJ1-2 gives the full variable domain: GAGVSQSPRYKVAKRGQDVALRCDPISGHVSLFWYQQALGQGPEFLTYFQNEAQLDKSGLPSDRFFAERPEGSVSTLKIQRTQQEDSAVYLCASSLAMGGHYGYTFGSGTRLTVV.

CDR3 region: CASSDPQGSYEQYF. In DNA, the CDR3 is TGCGCCAGCAGCGACCCACAGGGCTCCTACGAGCAGTACTTC. The chain has TRBV5-1 and TRBJ2-7; D perhaps matches TRBD1 (6 bases). Germline CDR1 SGHRS, CDR2 YFSETQ. The CDR3 contains 14 residues. The ends were cut back, 4 bases at V and 0 bases at J, with 11 bases in the middle.

The chain carries TRBV27 and TRBJ2-7, with D perhaps assigned TRBD1 or TRBD2 (6 bases each). Trimming removed 5 bases from V and 3 bases from J, with 11 bases in between. CDR1 is MNHEY and CDR2 is SMNVEV in the germline V gene (reference sequence). CDR3 length: 13 amino acids. In DNA form, the CDR3 reads TGTGCCAGCAGTACCAGGGGAGGCTACGAGCAGTACTTC. Its translation is CASSTRGGYEQYF.

CDR3 amino acids: CASTRDRGLDTQYF. The CDR3 nucleotides read TGTGCCAGCACCCGGGACAGGGGATTGGATACGCAGTATTTT. The chain uses TRBV11-3 and TRBJ2-3; 10 nucleotides agree with TRBD1. Germline lookup yields CDR1 SGHNT and CDR2 YENEEA. V trimming: 7 bases; J trimming: 6 bases; junction bases outside the gene matches: 7. The length of the CDR3 is 14 residues.

J is TRBJ2-5 and V is TRBV14; D is unresolved. The germline V gene has CDR1 SGHDN and CDR2 FVKESK. This CDR3 has 14 amino acids. V lost 4 bases to trimming and J lost 1 base, with 10 bases between them. The CDR3 nucleotides are TGTGCCAGCAGCCCAGATTTCTCCCAAGAGACCCAGTACTTC. Its protein product is CASSPDFSQETQYF.

The V and J genes are TRBV27 and TRBJ1-2, with D unresolved. There are 16 residues in the CDR3. CDR1 is MNHEY, CDR2 SMNVEV, per germline (reference sequence). V lost 5 bases and J lost 6, with 22 bases in between. The CDR3: CASSPRNQANGDGYTF. CDR3 sequence (DNA): TGTGCCAGCAGTCCCCGAAATCAGGCCAACGGGGATGGCTACACCTTC.